One and the same sample provided the 5 T cell receptor beta chains below, sequenced in a study of CD8+ T cells in alopecia areata. It was cDNA, reverse transcribed from extracted RNA, that served as the sequencing template. The table came from immunoSEQ multiplex PCR; TCRdb's copy has only in-frame clones and leaves some out. Observed in the sample are over 100,000 clones, none of them singletons. What was sequenced was lesional skin. These receptors were obtained from a C3H/HeJ mouse with alopecia areata. As its MHC haplotype, the strain has H2-k.

This clone was seen a handful of times. Mouse gene names apply. The CDR3 is cut off 4 residues early in the read; its end comes from the germline J gene. The chain has TRBV14 and TRBJ2-1; 7 bases are shared with TRBD1. Germline CDR1 and CDR2: SGHDT and FRDEAV. Trimming cost V 3 bases and J 2 bases; bases outside gene matches: 2. CDR3 length: 14 amino acids. Incomplete CDR3 DNA: TGTGCCAGCAGTTGGGGACAGCACTATGCT. Protein product: CASSWGQHYA. The full-length CDR3 reads as CASSWGQHYAEQFF.

This clone was picked up a small number of times. Here the gene names and germline are mouse. The read ends 4 residues before the CDR3 terminus; that terminus is restored from the germline J gene. The chain combines TRBV13-3 with TRBJ1-2; D may be TRBD1 (6 bases). The CDR3 runs 14 residues. Trimming removed 4 bases at V and 2 bases at J, with 12 bases between. CDR1 and CDR2 (germline): NNHDY, SYVADS. Partial CDR3 DNA: TGTGCCAGCAGTCGAGGGCAGGGGAACTCC. Protein sequence: CASSRGQGNS. The CDR3 reads in full as CASSRGQGNSDYTF.

This clone was seen a handful of times. Germline and genes: mouse. The CDR3 end falls 4 residues outside the read, so it is completed with the germline J gene. This chain uses TRBV19 with TRBJ2-1; D perhaps matches TRBD1 (6 bases). V gave up 10 bases and J gave up 0 bases, with 8 bases separating them. Germline V lookup: CDR1 FNHDT, CDR2 SITEND (reference sequence). The CDR3 loop spans 12 amino acids. CDR3 sequence: CASGHNYAEQFF. Partial CDR3 DNA: TGTGCCTCGGGACATAACTATGCT.

To note about this clone: At residue 12, the translated DNA and the protein in TCRdb do not agree; the protein given here is derived from the DNA. The genes and germline here are from mouse. The read comes to an end 3 residues before the CDR3 does, leaving the germline J gene to fill in the end. This sample also contains other DNA sequences that code for the same CDR3. This sequence joins TRBV13-3 and TRBJ1-6; TRBD1 aligns across 9 bases. TRBJ1-6 carries the ORF label, with uncertain function. Germline CDR1 and CDR2: NNHDY and SYVADS. After removal of 4 bases from V and 4 bases from J, the junction contained 3 bases not matched to a gene. This CDR3 comprises 15 residues. CDR3 sequence reads: CASSLGQGYNSPLYF. The sequenced CDR3 bases are TGTGCCAGCAGTCTCGGACAGGGGTATAATTCGCCC.

This clone was observed a few times. Any gene name here is a mouse gene name. Read coverage stops 4 residues before the CDR3 terminus; the germline J gene supplies the remainder. The V gene is TRBV19, the J gene TRBJ1-1; 10 bases align to TRBD1. The germline V gene has CDR1 FNHDT and CDR2 SITEND (reference sequence). This CDR3 has 13 amino acids. V shed 5 bases and J 4 bases; nucleotides not matched to a gene: 2. The CDR3 loop is CASRGQGFTEVFF. CDR3 bases read: TGTGCCAGCAGGGGACAGGGGTTCACA.